This TCR beta chain appears in the sequencing data of a study of blood T cell repertoires in COVID-19. Turning to the study itself: Researchers got acute and convalescent COVID-19 samples from the United States, Italy and Spain.

V dropped 1 base and J dropped 9; count of bases not matched to a gene: 0. CDR1 and CDR2 from the germline V gene are MDHEN and SYDVKM. The CDR3 totals 12 residues. Here immunoSEQ multiplex PCR was the method, and the copy in TCRdb shows in-frame clones only, minus some. This sample has around 300,000 clones, with around 87% found just once. Across about two dozen US areas, participants ranged in age from roughly 18 to 95 years. Participants' own reports of clinical history determined their cohort assignment. Among Cohort 3 donors, those recovered had two negative PCRs, clearance, or symptom resolution.

The chain has TRBV28 and TRBJ1-3, with 7 nucleotides matching TRBD1. The sequenced sample was PBMCs or T cells enriched from blood (not recorded which). This sequence originates from a woman in her twenties or thirties who had recovered from COVID-19. CDR3 sequence: CASSLSGGTIYF. The CDR3, as DNA: TGTGCCAGCAGTTTATCAGGGGGCACCATATATTTT.